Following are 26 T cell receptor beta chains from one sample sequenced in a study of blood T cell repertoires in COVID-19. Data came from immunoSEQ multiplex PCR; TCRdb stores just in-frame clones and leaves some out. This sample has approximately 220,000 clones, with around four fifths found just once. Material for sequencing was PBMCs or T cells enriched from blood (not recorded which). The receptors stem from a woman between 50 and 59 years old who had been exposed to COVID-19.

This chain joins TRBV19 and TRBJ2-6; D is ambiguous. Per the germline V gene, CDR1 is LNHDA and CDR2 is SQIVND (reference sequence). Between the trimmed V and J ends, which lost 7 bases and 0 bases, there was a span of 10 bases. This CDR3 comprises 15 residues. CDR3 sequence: CASTLFFSGANVLTF. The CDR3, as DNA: TGTGCCAGTACCCTGTTTTTCTCTGGGGCCAACGTCCTGACTTTC.

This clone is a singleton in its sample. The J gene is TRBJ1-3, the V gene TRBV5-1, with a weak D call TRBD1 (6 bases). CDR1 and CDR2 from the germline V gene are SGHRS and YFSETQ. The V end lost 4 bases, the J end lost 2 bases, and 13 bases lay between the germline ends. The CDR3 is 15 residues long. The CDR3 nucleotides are TGCGCCAGCAGCCCGAGGTCAGGGGCTGGAAACACCATATATTTT. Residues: CASSPRSGAGNTIYF. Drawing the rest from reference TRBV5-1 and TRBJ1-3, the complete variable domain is KAGVTQTPRYLIKTRGQQVTLSCSPISGHRSVSWYQQTPGQGLQFLFEYFSETQRNKGNFPGRFSGRQFSNSRSEMNVSTLELGDSALYLCASSPRSGAGNTIYFGEGSWLTVV.

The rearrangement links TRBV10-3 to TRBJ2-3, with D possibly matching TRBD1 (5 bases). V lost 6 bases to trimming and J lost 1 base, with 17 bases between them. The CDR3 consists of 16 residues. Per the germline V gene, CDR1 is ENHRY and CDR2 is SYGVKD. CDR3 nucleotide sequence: TGTGCCATCAGCCCACTCACAGGCGCTGGCACAGATACGCAGTATTTT. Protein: CAISPLTGAGTDTQYF.

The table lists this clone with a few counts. The chain's CDR3 is CASSQEVRGGDTQYF. CDR3 in DNA: TGCGCCAGCAGCCAAGAGGTTAGGGGAGGAGATACGCAGTATTTT. V gene TRBV4-3 combines with J gene TRBJ2-3; a possible D gene is TRBD2 (6 bases). The CDR3 runs 15 residues. Germline V CDR1 and CDR2: LGHNA, YSLEER. V lost 0 bases to trimming and J lost 5 bases, with 12 bases between them.

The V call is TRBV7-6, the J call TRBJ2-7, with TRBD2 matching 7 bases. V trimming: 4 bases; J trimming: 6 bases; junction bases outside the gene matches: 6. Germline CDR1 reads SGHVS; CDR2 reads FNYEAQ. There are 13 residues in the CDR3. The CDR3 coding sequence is TGTGCCAGCAGCTGGGGGGAGGGCGGCGAGCAGTACTTC. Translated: CASSWGEGGEQYF.

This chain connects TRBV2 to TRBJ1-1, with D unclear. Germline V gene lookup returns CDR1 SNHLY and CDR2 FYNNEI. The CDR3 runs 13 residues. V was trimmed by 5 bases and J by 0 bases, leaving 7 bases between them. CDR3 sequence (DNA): TGTGCCAGCAGTAGAGAGATGAACACTGAAGCTTTCTTT. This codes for CASSREMNTEAFF.

The DNA for the CDR3 is TGTGCCAGCAGCGCCGGCGGGGGGCTGGGTGAGACCCAGTACTTC. It encodes CASSAGGGLGETQYF. The chain links TRBV9 to TRBJ2-5, with 8 positions matching TRBD2. The trim removed 3 bases at V and 5 bases at J, leaving 9 bases unmatched. CDR3 length equals 15 residues. CDR1 SGDLS and CDR2 YYNGEE come from the germline V gene.

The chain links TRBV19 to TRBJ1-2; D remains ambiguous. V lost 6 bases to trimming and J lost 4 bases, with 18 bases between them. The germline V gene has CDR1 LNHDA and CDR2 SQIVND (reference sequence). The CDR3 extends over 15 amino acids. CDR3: CASSENDGSPYGYTF. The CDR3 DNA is TGTGCCAGTAGCGAAAACGACGGGTCCCCCTATGGCTACACCTTC. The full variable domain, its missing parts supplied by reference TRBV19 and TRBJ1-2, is DGGITQSPKYLFRKEGQNVTLSCEQNLNHDAMYWYRQDPGQGLRLIYYSQIVNDFQKGDIAEGYSVSREKKESFPLTVTSAQKNPTAFYLCASSENDGSPYGYTFGSGTRLTVV.

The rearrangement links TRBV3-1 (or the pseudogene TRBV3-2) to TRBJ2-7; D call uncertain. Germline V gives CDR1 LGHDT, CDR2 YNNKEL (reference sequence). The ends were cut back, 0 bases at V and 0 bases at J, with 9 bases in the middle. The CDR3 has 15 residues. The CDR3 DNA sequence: TGTGCCAGCAGCCAAGATCAAGAGGCCTCCTACGAGCAGTACTTC. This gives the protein CASSQDQEASYEQYF.

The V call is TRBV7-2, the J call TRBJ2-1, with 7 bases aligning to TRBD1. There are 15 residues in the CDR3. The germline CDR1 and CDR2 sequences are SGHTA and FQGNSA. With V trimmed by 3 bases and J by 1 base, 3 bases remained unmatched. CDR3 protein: CASSFQGESYNEQFF. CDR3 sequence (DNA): TGTGCCAGCAGCTTTCAGGGGGAATCCTACAATGAGCAGTTCTTC.

CDR3 DNA: TGTGCCAGCAGCCCGGGACAAGAATTCACCTTC. This encodes CASSPGQEFTF. V usage is TRBV7-8 and J usage is TRBJ1-2; weak D call: TRBD1 (6 bases). In germline, CDR1 is SGHVS, CDR2 FQNEAQ. The CDR3 is 11 residues long. V lost 5 bases, J lost 13 bases, and 14 bases lay in between.

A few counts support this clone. DNA for the CDR3: TGTGCCAGCAGCGCCTCGACAGGGAGTGGGTCCAGTCAGCCCCAGCATTTT. Translated, it gives CASSASTGSGSSQPQHF. The chain recombines TRBV13 with TRBJ1-5; TRBD1 aligns across 7 bases. The CDR3 sequence is 17 residues long. Per germline, CDR1 PRHDT and CDR2 FYEKMQ (reference sequence). The ends lost 5 bases at V and 6 bases at J; junction bases unmatched: 16.

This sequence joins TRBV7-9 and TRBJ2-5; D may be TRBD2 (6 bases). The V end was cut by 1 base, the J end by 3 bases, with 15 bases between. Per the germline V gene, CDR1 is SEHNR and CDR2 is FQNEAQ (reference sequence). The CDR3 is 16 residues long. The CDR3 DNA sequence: TGTGCCAGCAGCTTAGGGCGGGGTTATCCAGAAGAGACCCAGTACTTC. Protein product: CASSLGRGYPEETQYF.

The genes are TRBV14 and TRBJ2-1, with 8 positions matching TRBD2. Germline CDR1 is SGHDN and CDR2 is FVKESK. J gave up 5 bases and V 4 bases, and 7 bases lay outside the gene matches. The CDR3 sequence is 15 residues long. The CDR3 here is CASSRRRGVDNEQFF. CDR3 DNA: TGTGCCAGCAGCCGCCGGCGGGGGGTAGACAATGAGCAGTTCTTC.

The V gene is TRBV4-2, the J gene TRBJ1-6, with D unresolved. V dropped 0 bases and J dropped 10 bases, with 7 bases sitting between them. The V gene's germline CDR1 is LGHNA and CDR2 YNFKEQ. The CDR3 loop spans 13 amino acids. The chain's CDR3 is CASSQDEESPLHF. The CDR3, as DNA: TGTGCCAGCAGCCAAGATGAAGAGTCACCCCTCCACTTT.

The CDR3 DNA reads TGTGCCACCAGTGACCCCGCGGGCGGTTTTTTCACAGATACGCAGTATTTT. This translates into CATSDPAGGFFTDTQYF. The chain has TRBV24-1 and TRBJ2-3; D might be TRBD2 (5 bases). The V end lost 4 bases, the J end lost 2 bases, and 18 bases lay between the germline ends. Germline V lookup: CDR1 KGHDR, CDR2 SFDVKD. The CDR3 is 17 amino acids.

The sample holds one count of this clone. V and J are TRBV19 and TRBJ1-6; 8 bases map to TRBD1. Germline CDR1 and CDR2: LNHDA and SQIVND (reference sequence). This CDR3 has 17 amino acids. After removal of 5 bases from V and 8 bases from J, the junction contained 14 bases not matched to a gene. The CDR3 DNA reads TGTGCCAGTAGTCCCTCACTGACAGGGGAGGGGTATTCACCCCTCCACTTT. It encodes CASSPSLTGEGYSPLHF.

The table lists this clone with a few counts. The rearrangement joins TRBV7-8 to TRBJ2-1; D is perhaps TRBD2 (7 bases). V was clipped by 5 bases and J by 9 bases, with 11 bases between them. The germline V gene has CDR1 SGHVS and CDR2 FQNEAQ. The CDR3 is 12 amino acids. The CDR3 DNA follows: TGTGCCAGCAGCCGAGGGGGGGGTGAGCAGTTCTTC. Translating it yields CASSRGGGEQFF.

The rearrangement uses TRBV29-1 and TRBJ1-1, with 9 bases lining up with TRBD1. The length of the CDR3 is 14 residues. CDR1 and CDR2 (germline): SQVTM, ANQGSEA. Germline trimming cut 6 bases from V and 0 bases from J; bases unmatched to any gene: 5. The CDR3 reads CSVAGTGMNTEAFF. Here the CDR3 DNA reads TGCAGCGTCGCTGGGACAGGGATGAACACTGAAGCTTTCTTT.

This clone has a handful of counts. Here the CDR3 DNA reads TGTGCCAGCGCCTCGATTGCCGGGAGCCTTTACAATGAGCAGTTCTTC. Amino acids: CASASIAGSLYNEQFF. This sequence joins TRBV7-9 and TRBJ2-1; D possibly corresponds to TRBD2 (6 bases). CDR3 length equals 16 residues. V dropped 8 bases and J dropped 4 bases, with 21 bases sitting between them. Germline CDR1 is SEHNR and CDR2 is FQNEAQ (reference sequence). The complete variable domain, with remaining parts taken from reference TRBV7-9 and TRBJ2-1, reads DTGVSQNPRHKITKRGQNVTFRCDPISEHNRLYWYRQTLGQGPEFLTYFQNEAQLEKSRLLSDRFSAERPKGSFSTLEIQRTEQGDSAMYLCASASIAGSLYNEQFFGPGTRLTVL.

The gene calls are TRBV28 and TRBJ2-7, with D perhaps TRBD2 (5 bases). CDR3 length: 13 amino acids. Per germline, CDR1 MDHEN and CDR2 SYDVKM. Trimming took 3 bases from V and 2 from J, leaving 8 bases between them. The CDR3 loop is CASSFGVPYEQYF. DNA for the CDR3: TGTGCCAGCAGTTTCGGGGTCCCCTACGAGCAGTACTTC.

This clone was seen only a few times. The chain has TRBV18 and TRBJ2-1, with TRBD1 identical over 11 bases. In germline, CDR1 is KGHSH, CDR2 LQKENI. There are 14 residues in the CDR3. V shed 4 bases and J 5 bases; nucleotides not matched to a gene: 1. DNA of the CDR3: TGTGCCAGCTCACTGGGACAGGGGGACAATGAGCAGTTCTTC. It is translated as CASSLGQGDNEQFF.

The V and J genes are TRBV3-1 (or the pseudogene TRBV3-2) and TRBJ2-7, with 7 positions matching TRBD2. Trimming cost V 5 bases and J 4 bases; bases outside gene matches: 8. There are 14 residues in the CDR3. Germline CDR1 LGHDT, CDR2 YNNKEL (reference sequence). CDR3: CASSLRLASYEQYF. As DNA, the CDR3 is TGTGCCAGCAGCTTACGACTAGCTTCGTACGAGCAGTACTTC.

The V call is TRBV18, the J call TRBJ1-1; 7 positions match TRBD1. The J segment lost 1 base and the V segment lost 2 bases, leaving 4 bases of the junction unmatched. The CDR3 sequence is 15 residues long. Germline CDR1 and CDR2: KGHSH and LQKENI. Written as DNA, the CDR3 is TGTGCCAGCTCACCATCGACAGGGCCGAACACTGAAGCTTTCTTT. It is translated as CASSPSTGPNTEAFF.

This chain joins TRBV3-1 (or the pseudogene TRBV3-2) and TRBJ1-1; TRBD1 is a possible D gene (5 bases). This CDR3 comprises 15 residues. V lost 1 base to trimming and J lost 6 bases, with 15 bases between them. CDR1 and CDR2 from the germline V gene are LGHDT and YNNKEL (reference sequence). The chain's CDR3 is CASSQVGGASSEAFF. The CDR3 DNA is TGTGCCAGCAGCCAAGTGGGCGGGGCGAGCTCTGAAGCTTTCTTT.

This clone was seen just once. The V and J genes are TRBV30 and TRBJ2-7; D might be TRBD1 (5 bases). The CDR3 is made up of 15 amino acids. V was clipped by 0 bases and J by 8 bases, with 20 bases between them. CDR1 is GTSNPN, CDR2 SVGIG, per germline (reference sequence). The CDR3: CAWSVRGPLSDQQYF. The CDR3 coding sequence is TGTGCCTGGAGTGTAAGGGGCCCCCTGTCCGACCAGCAGTACTTC.